This T cell receptor (beta chain) was sequenced for a study of CD8 T cells in Susac syndrome. Study as a whole: Treatment at blood withdrawal was none, corticosteroids, or intravenous immunoglobulin alone in Susac syndrome patients.

Regarding the study as a whole: The CD4+ T cell repertoires from Susac syndrome exhibited no clonal expansion.

With V trimmed by 6 bases and J by 2 bases, 2 bases remained unmatched. Germline values: CDR1 SQVTM, CDR2 ANQGSEA. The CDR3 extends over 12 amino acids. With random hexamers, reverse transcription was performed on about 0.5 to 1 ug of RNA. TCRdb re-called the immunoSEQ multiplex PCR reads through MiXCR, storing one row per CDR3 protein. The table has 150,000 to 160,000 distinct CDR3 sequences, approximately 95% seen once. In contrast to the negatively isolated CD8+ and CD4+ T cells, TEMRA cells were FACS-enriched. As for this clonotype: The antigen is not known.

The chain is built from TRBV29-1 and TRBJ1-1, with 8 bases lining up with TRBD1. The clonotype originates from a human donor with Susac syndrome. The specimen sequenced was CD4+ T cells from PBMCs. CDR3 in amino acids: CSVDRDNTEAFF. The CDR3 bases are TGCAGCGTGGACAGGGATAACACTGAAGCTTTCTTT.